These 5 T cell receptor beta chains share one sample of origin, sequenced in a study of CD8 T cells in ankylosing spondylitis. These receptors have no identified antigens. Study-level results: The study identified a TCR beta motif of under ten highly homologous variants that appeared characteristic of ankylosing spondylitis blood.

A single record per CDR3 protein comes from TCRdb applying MiXCR to the 5' RACE reads. This sample has about 210,000 distinct CDR3 sequences, with about 6.7% found just once. The specimen was blood, either unsorted or a sorted T cell fraction (not recorded which). The receptors come from a male donor with ankylosing spondylitis.

The J gene is TRBJ2-1, the V gene TRBV20-1; maybe TRBD2 (6 bases). The CDR3 is 14 residues long. V dropped 0 bases and J dropped 6 bases, with 12 bases sitting between them. Germline V lookup: CDR1 DFQATT, CDR2 SNEGSKA (reference sequence). CDR3 nucleotide sequence: TGCAGTGCTAGAGAGAGACGGGGGTTCAATGAGCAGTTCTTC. Translated, it gives CSARERRGFNEQFF.

The table lists this clonotype with many counts. The chain couples TRBV2 to TRBJ2-3; possible D gene TRBD1, 5 bases. The germline V gene has CDR1 SNHLY and CDR2 FYNNEI. CDR3 length: 15 residues. V dropped 3 bases and J dropped 3 bases, with 13 bases sitting between them. CDR3 in amino acids: CASSDGQGITDTQYF. DNA of the CDR3: TGTGCCAGCAGTGACGGTCAGGGAATAACAGATACGCAGTATTTT.

This clonotype was recorded many times. This chain joins TRBV14 and TRBJ2-7; D unresolved. CDR3 length: 13 residues. Between the trimmed V and J ends, which lost 0 bases and 2 bases, there was a span of 5 bases. The germline V gene has CDR1 SGHDN and CDR2 FVKESK. The CDR3 region is CASSQESPYEQYF. The DNA of the CDR3 is TGTGCCAGCAGCCAAGAATCACCCTACGAGCAGTACTTC.

The sample holds many counts of this clonotype. V and J are TRBV29-1 and TRBJ2-1; D possibly corresponds to TRBD1 (6 bases). Germline V CDR1 and CDR2: SQVTM, ANQGSEA. The CDR3 runs 13 residues. CDR3 protein: CTYLGAAYNEQFF. The CDR3 DNA sequence: TGCACCTACCTGGGGGCGGCCTACAATGAGCAGTTCTTC.

This clonotype was seen at least ten times. V gene TRBV7-8 combines with J gene TRBJ2-2; either TRBD1 or TRBD2 may supply D (5 bases each). CDR1 is SGHVS and CDR2 is FQNEAQ in the germline V gene. With 2 bases removed from V and 5 bases from J, the gap between germline ends came to 21 bases. The CDR3 loop spans 18 amino acids. CDR3 DNA sequence: TGTGCCAGCAGCTTACCTCCGGGACGTAACTTTGGGACCGGGGAGCTGTTTTTT. Translating gives CASSLPPGRNFGTGELFF.